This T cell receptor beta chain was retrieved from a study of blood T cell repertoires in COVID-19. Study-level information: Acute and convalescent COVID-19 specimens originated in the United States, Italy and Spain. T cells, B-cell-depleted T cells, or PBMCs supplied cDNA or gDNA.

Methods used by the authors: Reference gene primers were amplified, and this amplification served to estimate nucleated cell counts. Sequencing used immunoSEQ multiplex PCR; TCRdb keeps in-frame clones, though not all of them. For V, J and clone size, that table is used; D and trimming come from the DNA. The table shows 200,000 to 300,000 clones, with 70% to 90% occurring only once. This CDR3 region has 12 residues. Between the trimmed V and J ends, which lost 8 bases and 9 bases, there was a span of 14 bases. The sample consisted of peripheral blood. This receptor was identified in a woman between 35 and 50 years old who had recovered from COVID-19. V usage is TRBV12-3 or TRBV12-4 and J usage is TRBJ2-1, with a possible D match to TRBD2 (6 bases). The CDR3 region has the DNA TGTGCCAGCGGGACTGCCCCAGGTGAGCAGTTCTTC. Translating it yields CASGTAPGEQFF.